These 4 T cell receptor beta chains share one sample of origin, sequenced in a study of T cell responses to AZD1222 COVID-19 vaccine. Sequencing was performed with immunoSEQ multiplex PCR; in TCRdb, only in-frame clones are kept and a portion is missing. The data contain 150,000 to 200,000 clones, approximately 94% of them singletons. Sequencing used peripheral blood, obtained 28 days after the second AZD1222 dose. These receptors all stem from an adult who received the AZD1222 COVID-19 vaccine.

The chain combines TRBV10-3 with TRBJ1-5; unclear D gene. From germline, CDR1 is ENHRY and CDR2 SYGVKD. The CDR3 runs to 16 residues. Trimming took off 0 bases at V and 2 bases at J, with 11 bases between the two ends. The DNA of the CDR3 is TGTGCCATCAGTGAGTCTGTGGGGAACGGCAATCAGCCCCAGCATTTT. Its translation: CAISESVGNGNQPQHF.

The chain combines TRBV6-5 with TRBJ1-1; D is ambiguous. V gave up 5 bases and J gave up 3 bases, with 10 bases separating them. From germline, CDR1 is MNHEY and CDR2 SVGAGI. The CDR3 sequence is 13 residues long. CDR3 region: CASSLREDTEAFF. CDR3 in DNA: TGTGCCAGCAGTCTTAGGGAGGACACTGAAGCTTTCTTT.

The chain carries TRBV6-1 and TRBJ2-5; D gene ambiguous. The CDR3 consists of 16 residues. Trimming took off 4 bases at V and 4 bases at J, with 19 bases between the two ends. Germline CDR1 and CDR2: MNHNS and SASEGT. Written as DNA, the CDR3 is TGTGCCAGCAGTGCAACACGCAGTTGGTCACGAGAGACCCAGTACTTC. This gives the protein CASSATRSWSRETQYF.

The chain uses TRBV10-3 and TRBJ2-4; maybe TRBD2 (7 bases). V lost 3 bases and J 2 bases, leaving 14 bases between the germline ends. There are 16 residues in the CDR3. Germline-derived CDR1 and CDR2 are ENHRY and SYGVKD. CDR3 in DNA: TGTGCCATCAGTGAAGGGGGGGGCAATTCCAAAAACATTCAGTACTTC. Its protein product is CAISEGGGNSKNIQYF.